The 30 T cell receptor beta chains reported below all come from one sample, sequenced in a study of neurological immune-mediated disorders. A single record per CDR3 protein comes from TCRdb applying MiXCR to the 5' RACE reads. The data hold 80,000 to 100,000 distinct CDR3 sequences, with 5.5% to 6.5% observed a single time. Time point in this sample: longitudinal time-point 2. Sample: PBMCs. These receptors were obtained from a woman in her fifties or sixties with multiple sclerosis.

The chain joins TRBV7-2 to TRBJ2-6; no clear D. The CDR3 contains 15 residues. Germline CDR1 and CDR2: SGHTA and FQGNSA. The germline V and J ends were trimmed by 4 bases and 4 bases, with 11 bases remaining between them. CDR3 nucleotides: TGTGCCAGCAGCTCCGGGCCCTCCGGGGCCAACGTCCTGACTTTC. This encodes CASSSGPSGANVLTF.

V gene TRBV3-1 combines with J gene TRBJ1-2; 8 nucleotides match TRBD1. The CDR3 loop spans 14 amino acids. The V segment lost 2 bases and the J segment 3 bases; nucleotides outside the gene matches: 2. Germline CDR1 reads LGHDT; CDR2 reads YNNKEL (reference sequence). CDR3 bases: TGTGCCAGCAGCCAACAGGGGGCATACTATGGCTACACCTTC. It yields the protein CASSQQGAYYGYTF.

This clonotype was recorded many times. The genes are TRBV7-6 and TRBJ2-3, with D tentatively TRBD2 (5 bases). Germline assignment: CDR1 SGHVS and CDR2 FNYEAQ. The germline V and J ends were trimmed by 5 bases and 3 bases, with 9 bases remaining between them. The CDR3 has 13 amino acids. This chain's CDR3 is CASSLTGTDTQYF. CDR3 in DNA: TGTGCCAGCAGCCTCACGGGGACAGATACGCAGTATTTT.

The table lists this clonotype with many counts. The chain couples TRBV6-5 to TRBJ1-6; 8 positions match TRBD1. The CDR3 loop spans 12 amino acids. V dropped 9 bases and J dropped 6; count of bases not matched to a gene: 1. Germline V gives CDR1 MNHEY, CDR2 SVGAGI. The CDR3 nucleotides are TGTGCCAGTGGACAGGGTAATTCACCCCTCCACTTT. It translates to CASGQGNSPLHF.

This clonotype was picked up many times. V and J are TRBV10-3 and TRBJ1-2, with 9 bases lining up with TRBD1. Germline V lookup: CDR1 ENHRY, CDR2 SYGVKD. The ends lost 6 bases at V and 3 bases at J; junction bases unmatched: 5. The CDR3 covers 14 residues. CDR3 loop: CAIRDRGPDYGYTF. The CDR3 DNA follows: TGTGCCATCAGGGACAGGGGCCCAGACTATGGCTACACCTTC.

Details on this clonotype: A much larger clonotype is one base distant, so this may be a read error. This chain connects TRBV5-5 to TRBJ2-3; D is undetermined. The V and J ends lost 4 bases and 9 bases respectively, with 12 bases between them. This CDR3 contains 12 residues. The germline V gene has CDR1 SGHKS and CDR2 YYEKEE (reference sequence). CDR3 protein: CASSPDPMTQYF. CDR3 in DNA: TGTGCCAGCAGCCCGGACCCTATGACGCAGTATTTT. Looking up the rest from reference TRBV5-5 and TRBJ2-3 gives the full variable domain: DAGVTQSPTHLIKTRGQQVTLRCSPISGHKSVSWYQQVLGQGPQFIFQYYEKEERGRGNFPDRFSARQFPNYSSELNVNALLLGDSALYLCASSPDPMTQYFGPGTRLTVL.

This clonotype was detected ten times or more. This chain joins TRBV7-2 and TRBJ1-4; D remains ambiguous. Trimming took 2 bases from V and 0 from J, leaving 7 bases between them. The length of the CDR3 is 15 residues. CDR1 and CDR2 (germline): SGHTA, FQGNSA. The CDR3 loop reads CASSLSVSTNEKLFF. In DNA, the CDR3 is TGTGCCAGCAGCTTATCAGTATCAACTAATGAAAAACTGTTTTTT. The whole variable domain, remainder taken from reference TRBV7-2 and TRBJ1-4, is GAGVSQSPSNKVTEKGKDVELRCDPISGHTALYWYRQSLGQGLEFLIYFQGNSAPDKSGLPSDRFSAERTGGSVSTLTIQRTQQEDSAVYLCASSLSVSTNEKLFFGSGTQLSVL.

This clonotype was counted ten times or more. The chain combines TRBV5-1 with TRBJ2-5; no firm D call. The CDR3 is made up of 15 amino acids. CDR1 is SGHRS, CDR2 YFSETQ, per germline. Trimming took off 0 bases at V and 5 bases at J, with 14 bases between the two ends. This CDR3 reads CASSLVGEGWETQYF. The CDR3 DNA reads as TGCGCCAGCAGCTTGGTCGGAGAAGGATGGGAGACCCAGTACTTC. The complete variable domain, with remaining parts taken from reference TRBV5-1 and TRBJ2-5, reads KAGVTQTPRYLIKTRGQQVTLSCSPISGHRSVSWYQQTPGQGLQFLFEYFSETQRNKGNFPGRFSGRQFSNSRSEMNVSTLELGDSALYLCASSLVGEGWETQYFGPGTRLLVL.

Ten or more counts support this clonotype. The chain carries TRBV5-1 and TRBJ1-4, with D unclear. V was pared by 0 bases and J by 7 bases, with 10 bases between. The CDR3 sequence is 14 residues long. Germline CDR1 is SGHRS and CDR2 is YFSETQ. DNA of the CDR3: TGCGCCAGCAGCTTGGGGTCCGGGAGTGAAAAACTGTTTTTT. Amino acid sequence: CASSLGSGSEKLFF.

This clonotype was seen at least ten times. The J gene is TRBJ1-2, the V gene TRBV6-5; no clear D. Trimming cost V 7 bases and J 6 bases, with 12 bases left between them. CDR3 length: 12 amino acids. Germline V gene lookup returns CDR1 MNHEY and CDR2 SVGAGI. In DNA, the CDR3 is TGTGCCAGCACTCGTATGGGCGATGGCTACACCTTC. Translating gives CASTRMGDGYTF.

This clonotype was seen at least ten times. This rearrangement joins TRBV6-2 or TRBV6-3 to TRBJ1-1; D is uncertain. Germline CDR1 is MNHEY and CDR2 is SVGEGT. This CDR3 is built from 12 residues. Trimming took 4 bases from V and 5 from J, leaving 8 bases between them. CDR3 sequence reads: CASSSPVTEAFF. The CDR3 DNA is TGTGCCAGCAGTTCGCCGGTTACTGAAGCTTTCTTT.

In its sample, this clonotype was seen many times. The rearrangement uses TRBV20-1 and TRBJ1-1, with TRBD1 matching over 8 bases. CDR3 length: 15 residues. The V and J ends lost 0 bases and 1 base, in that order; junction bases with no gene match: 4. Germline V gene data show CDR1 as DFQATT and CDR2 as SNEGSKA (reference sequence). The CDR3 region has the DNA TGCAGTGCTAGAGATAGGACAGGGAGGAACACTGAAGCTTTCTTT. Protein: CSARDRTGRNTEAFF.

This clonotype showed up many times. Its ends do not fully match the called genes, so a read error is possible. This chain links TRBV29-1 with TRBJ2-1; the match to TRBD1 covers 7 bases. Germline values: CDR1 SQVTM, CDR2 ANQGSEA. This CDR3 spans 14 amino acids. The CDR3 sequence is CSGEGGRLFNEQFF. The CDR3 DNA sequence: TGCAGCGGTGAAGGGGGCAGACTTTTCAATGAGCAGTTCTTC.

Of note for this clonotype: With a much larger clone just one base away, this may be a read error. The CDR3 loop reads CASSFHGGTEAFF. The CDR3 nucleotides are TGCGCCAGCAGCTTCCATGGGGGAACTGAAGCTTTCTTT. This chain uses TRBV5-1 with TRBJ1-1, with D possibly TRBD1 on 5 matching bases. Germline V CDR1 and CDR2: SGHRS, YFSETQ. V was trimmed by 2 bases and J by 5 bases, leaving 10 bases between them. This CDR3 comprises 13 residues.

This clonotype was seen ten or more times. CDR3 protein: CASSVSTGTQETQYF. Here the CDR3 DNA reads TGTGCCAGCAGCGTCTCGACAGGTACCCAAGAGACCCAGTACTTC. The chain joins TRBV9 to TRBJ2-5; the D gene is possibly TRBD1 (6 bases). Germline-derived CDR1 and CDR2 are SGDLS and YYNGEE. V lost 2 bases, J lost 1 base, and 12 bases lay in between. This CDR3 region has 15 residues. Using reference TRBV9 and TRBJ2-5 for the parts outside the CDR3, the full variable domain is DSGVTQTPKHLITATGQRVTLRCSPRSGDLSVYWYQQSLDQGLQFLIQYYNGEERAKGNILERFSAQQFPDLHSELNLSSLELGDSALYFCASSVSTGTQETQYFGPGTRLLVL.

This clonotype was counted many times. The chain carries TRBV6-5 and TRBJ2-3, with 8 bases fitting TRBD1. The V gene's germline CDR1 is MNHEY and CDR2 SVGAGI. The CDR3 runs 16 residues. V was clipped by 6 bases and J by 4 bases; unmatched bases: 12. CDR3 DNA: TGTGCCAGCAGCCCCAAGGACAGGGCAGGAGCAGATACGCAGTATTTT. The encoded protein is CASSPKDRAGADTQYF.

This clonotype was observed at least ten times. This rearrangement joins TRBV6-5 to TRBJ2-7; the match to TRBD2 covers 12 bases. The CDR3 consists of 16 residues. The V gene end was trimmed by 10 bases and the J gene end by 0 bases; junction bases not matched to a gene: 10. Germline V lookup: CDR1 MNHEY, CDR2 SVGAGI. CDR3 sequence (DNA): TGTGCCACCCACCCAAAGACTAGCGGGGGCTCCTACGAGCAGTACTTC. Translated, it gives CATHPKTSGGSYEQYF.

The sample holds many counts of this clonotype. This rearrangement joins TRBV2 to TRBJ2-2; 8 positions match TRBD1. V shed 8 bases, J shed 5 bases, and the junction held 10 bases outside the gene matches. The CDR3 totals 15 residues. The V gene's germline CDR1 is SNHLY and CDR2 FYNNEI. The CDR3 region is CASHRTGLGTGELFF. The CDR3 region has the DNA TGTGCCAGCCACAGGACAGGGCTCGGGACCGGGGAGCTGTTTTTT.

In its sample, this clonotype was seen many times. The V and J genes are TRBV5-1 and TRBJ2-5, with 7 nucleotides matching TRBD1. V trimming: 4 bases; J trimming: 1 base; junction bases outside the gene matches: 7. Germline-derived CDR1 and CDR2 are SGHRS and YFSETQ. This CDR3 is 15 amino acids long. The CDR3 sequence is CASSLPTGVQETQYF. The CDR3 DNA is TGCGCCAGCAGCCTGCCAACAGGGGTCCAAGAGACCCAGTACTTC.

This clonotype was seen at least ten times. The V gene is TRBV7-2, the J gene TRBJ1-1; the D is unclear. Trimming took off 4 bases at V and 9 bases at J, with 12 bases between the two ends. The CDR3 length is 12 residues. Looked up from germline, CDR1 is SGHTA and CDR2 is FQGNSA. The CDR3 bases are TGTGCCAGCAGCTCCGACCGCGCTCAAGCTTTCTTT. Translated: CASSSDRAQAFF.

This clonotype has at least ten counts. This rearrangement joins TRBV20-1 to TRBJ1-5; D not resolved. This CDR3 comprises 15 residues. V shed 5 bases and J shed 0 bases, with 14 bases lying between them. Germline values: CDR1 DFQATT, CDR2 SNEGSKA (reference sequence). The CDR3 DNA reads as TGCAGTGCTCCTCCGGGGTCGGCTAGCAATCAGCCCCAGCATTTT. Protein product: CSAPPGSASNQPQHF.

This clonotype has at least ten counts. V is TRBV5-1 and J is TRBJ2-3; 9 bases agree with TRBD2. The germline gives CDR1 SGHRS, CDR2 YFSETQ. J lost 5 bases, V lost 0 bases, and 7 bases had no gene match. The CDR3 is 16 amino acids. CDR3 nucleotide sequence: TGCGCCAGCAGCTTGGTGGCGGGGGGGCCGATAGATACGCAGTATTTT. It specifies CASSLVAGGPIDTQYF.

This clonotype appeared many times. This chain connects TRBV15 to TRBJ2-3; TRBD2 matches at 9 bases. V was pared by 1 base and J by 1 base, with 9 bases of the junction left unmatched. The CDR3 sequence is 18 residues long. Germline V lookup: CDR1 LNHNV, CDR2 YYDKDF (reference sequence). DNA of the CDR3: TGTGCCACCAGCAGAGCATTGAGCGGGGGGCTCGGCACAGATACGCAGTATTTT. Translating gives CATSRALSGGLGTDTQYF. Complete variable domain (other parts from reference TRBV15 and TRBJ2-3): DAMVIQNPRYQVTQFGKPVTLSCSQTLNHNVMYWYQQKSSQAPKLLFHYYDKDFNNEADTPDNFQSRRPNTSFCFLDIRSPGLGDTAMYLCATSRALSGGLGTDTQYFGPGTRLTVL.

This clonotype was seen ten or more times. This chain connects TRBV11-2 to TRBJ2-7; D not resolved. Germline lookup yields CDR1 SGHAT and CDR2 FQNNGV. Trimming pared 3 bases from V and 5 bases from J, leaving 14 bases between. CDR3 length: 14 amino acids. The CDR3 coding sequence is TGTGCCAGCAGCTTGGAAAGGGTAGTCAACGAGCAGTACTTC. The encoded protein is CASSLERVVNEQYF.

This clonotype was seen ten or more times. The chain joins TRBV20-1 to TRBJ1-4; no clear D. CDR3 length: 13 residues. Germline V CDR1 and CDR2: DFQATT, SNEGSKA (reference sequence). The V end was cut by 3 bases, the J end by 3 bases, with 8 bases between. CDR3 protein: CSARVGANEKLFF. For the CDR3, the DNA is TGCAGTGCTAGGGTGGGTGCTAATGAAAAACTGTTTTTT.

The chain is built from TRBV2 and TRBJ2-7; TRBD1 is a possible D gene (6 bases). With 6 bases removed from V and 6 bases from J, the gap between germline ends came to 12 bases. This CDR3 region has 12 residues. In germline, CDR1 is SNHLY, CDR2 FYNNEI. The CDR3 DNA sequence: TGTGCCAGCAGAGACAGGTTGATCGAGCAGTACTTC. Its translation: CASRDRLIEQYF. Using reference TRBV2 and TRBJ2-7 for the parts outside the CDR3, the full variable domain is EPEVTQTPSHQVTQMGQEVILRCVPISNHLYFYWYRQILGQKVEFLVSFYNNEISEKSEIFDDQFSVERPDGSNFTLKIRSTKLEDSAMYFCASRDRLIEQYFGPGTRLTVT.

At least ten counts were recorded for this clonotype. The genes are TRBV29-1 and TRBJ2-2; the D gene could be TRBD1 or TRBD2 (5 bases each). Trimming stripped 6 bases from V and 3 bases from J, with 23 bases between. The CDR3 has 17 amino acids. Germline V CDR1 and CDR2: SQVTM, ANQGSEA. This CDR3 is CSVSHWTGIRDTGELFF. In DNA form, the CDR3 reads TGCAGCGTATCCCATTGGACGGGAATCAGGGACACCGGGGAGCTGTTTTTT.

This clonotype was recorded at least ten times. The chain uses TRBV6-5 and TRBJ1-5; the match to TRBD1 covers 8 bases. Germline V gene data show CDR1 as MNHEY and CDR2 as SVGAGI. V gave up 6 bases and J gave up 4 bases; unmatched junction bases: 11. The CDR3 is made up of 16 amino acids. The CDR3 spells CASREATGGGNQPQHF. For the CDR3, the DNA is TGTGCCAGCAGAGAAGCTACAGGGGGAGGAAATCAGCCCCAGCATTTT.

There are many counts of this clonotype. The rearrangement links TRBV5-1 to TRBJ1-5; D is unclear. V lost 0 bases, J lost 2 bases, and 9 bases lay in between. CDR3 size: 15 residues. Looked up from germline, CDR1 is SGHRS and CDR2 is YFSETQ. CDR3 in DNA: TGCGCCAGCAGCTTGGAGCCCGGGGGCAATCAGCCCCAGCATTTT. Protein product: CASSLEPGGNQPQHF. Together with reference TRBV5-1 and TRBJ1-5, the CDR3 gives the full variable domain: KAGVTQTPRYLIKTRGQQVTLSCSPISGHRSVSWYQQTPGQGLQFLFEYFSETQRNKGNFPGRFSGRQFSNSRSEMNVSTLELGDSALYLCASSLEPGGNQPQHFGDGTRLSIL.

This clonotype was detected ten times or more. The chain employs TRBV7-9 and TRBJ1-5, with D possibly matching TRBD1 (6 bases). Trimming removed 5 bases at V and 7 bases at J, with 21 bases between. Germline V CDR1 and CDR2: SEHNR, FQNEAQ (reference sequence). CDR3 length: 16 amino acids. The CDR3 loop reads CASSASTGSYGQPQHF. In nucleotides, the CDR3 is TGTGCCAGCAGCGCAAGCACAGGGAGCTACGGGCAGCCCCAGCATTTT.